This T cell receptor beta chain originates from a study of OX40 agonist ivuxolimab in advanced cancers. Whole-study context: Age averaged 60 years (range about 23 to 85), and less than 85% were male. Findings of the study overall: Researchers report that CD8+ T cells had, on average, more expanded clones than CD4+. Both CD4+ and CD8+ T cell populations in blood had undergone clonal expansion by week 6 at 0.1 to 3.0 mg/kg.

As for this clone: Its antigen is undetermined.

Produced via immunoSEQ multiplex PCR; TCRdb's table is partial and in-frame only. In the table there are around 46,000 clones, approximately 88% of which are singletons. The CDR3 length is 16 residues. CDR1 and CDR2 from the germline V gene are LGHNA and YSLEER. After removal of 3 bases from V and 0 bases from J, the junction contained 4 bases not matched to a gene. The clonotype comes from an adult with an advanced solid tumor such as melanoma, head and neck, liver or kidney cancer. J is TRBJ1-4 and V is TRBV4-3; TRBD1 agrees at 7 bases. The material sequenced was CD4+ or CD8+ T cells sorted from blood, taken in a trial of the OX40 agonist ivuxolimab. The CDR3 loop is CASSHPRGATNEKLFF. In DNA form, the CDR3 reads TGCGCCAGCAGCCACCCCAGGGGGGCAACTAATGAAAAACTGTTTTTT.